Shown below are 26 T cell receptor beta chains from a single sample sequenced in a study of blood T cell repertoires in COVID-19. The assay was immunoSEQ multiplex PCR, and TCRdb's table has in-frame clones only and misses some. Among some 150,000 clones, approximately 80% were seen once, and the ten largest hold about 12%. Sequenced sample: peripheral blood. The source of these receptors is a woman in her fifties or sixties with COVID-19, enrolled during active disease.

This chain links TRBV15 with TRBJ2-1, with 9 bases matching TRBD1. J lost 7 bases, V lost 5 bases, and 9 bases had no gene match. Per the germline V gene, CDR1 is LNHNV and CDR2 is YYDKDF (reference sequence). This CDR3 is 15 amino acids long. The CDR3 loop reads CATSLRTGARNEQFF. The CDR3, as DNA: TGTGCCACCAGCCTGCGGACAGGGGCTCGGAATGAGCAGTTCTTC. The full variable domain, in which reference TRBV15 and TRBJ2-1 provide the parts outside the CDR3, is DAMVIQNPRYQVTQFGKPVTLSCSQTLNHNVMYWYQQKSSQAPKLLFHYYDKDFNNEADTPDNFQSRRPNTSFCFLDIRSPGLGDTAMYLCATSLRTGARNEQFFGPGTRLTVL.

The chain is built from TRBV6-5 and TRBJ1-1; tentatively, D is TRBD1 (5 bases). This CDR3 region has 15 residues. V was shortened by 6 bases and J by 4 bases, with 18 bases between the two germline ends. The germline V gene has CDR1 MNHEY and CDR2 SVGAGI. As DNA, the CDR3 is TGTGCCAGCAGACCCGAGCCAGCAGGGCTCACTGAAGCTTTCTTT. Translating gives CASRPEPAGLTEAFF.

The V call is TRBV6-1, the J call TRBJ1-2, with D maybe TRBD1 (6 bases). CDR1 MNHNS and CDR2 SASEGT come from the germline V gene. The ends were cut back, 2 bases at V and 2 bases at J, with 9 bases in the middle. This CDR3 is built from 14 residues. Written as DNA, the CDR3 is TGTGCCAGCAGTGAAACCAGGGGCAACTATGGCTACACCTTC. Protein: CASSETRGNYGYTF.

This clone was seen once. The chain joins TRBV9 to TRBJ1-1; D perhaps matches TRBD1 (6 bases). V shed 4 bases and J shed 0 bases, with 13 bases lying between them. Germline CDR1 and CDR2: SGDLS and YYNGEE. CDR3 length: 15 amino acids. CDR3 DNA: TGTGCCAGCAGCCCCAGGGCAGGGGTGAACACTGAAGCTTTCTTT. Amino acid sequence: CASSPRAGVNTEAFF.

The gene calls are TRBV12-3 or TRBV12-4 and TRBJ1-2; possibly TRBD1 for D (5 bases). The ends were cut back, 6 bases at V and 4 bases at J, with 9 bases in the middle. CDR3 length equals 12 residues. CDR3 nucleotide sequence: TGTGCCAGCAGGGGGGGGTTCTATGGCTACACCTTC. Its protein is CASRGGFYGYTF.

CDR3 sequence: CASSQDMETSGANVLTF. In DNA, the CDR3 is TGCGCCAGCAGCCAAGATATGGAGACCTCTGGGGCCAACGTCCTGACTTTC. This chain links TRBV4-1 with TRBJ2-6; D remains ambiguous. Germline CDR1 is MGHRA and CDR2 is YSYEKL. This CDR3 contains 17 residues. V lost 0 bases and J 0 bases, leaving 9 bases between the germline ends.

Details on this clone: One junction end disagrees with the germline gene, perhaps due to a read error. The chain is built from TRBV6-5 and TRBJ1-1; 7 positions agree with TRBD1. The CDR3 runs 14 residues. The germline gives CDR1 MNHEY, CDR2 SVGAGI. DNA of the CDR3: TGTGCCAGCAGCAAGGGGGCCGGGAACGCTGAAGCTTTCTTT. Amino acids: CASSKGAGNAEAFF.

V gene TRBV5-5 combines with J gene TRBJ1-1, with a possible D match to TRBD1 (5 bases). The CDR3 runs 14 residues. Germline V CDR1 and CDR2: SGHKS, YYEKEE (reference sequence). The germline V and J ends were trimmed by 4 bases and 6 bases, with 16 bases remaining between them. CDR3 sequence: CASSTDGGGPEAFF. As DNA, the CDR3 is TGTGCCAGCAGCACGGACGGGGGAGGACCTGAAGCTTTCTTT.

This chain links TRBV27 with TRBJ1-2; 12 positions agree with TRBD1. The germline V gene has CDR1 MNHEY and CDR2 SMNVEV (reference sequence). V lost 3 bases to trimming and J lost 8 bases; unmatched junction nucleotides: 7. This CDR3 comprises 15 residues. The CDR3 nucleotides are TGTGCCAGCAGTTTCAGGGGGGACAGGGGGCCCGGCTACACCTTC. Translating it yields CASSFRGDRGPGYTF.

The chain couples TRBV2 to TRBJ1-1; D perhaps matches TRBD1 (6 bases). V lost 1 base to trimming and J lost 5 bases, with 11 bases between them. Germline V CDR1 and CDR2: SNHLY, FYNNEI. The CDR3 is made up of 14 amino acids. CDR3 amino acids: CASSEGQGRTEAFF. CDR3 sequence (DNA): TGTGCCAGCAGTGAAGGGCAGGGGCGAACTGAAGCTTTCTTT.

This clone was picked up a small number of times. The chain links TRBV19 to TRBJ1-1; D might be TRBD1 (6 bases). V shed 5 bases and J shed 8 bases, with 9 bases lying between them. In germline, CDR1 is LNHDA, CDR2 SQIVND (reference sequence). The CDR3 sequence is 11 residues long. For the CDR3, the DNA is TGTGCCAGTAGTTTAACAGGGGAAGCTTTCTTT. Its translation: CASSLTGEAFF.

V is TRBV5-6 and J is TRBJ1-5; D unresolved. This CDR3 contains 14 residues. Trimming removed 0 bases from V and 3 bases from J, with 7 bases in between. Per germline, CDR1 SGHDT and CDR2 YYEEEE. The CDR3, as DNA: TGTGCCAGCAGCTTGGGACTCCACAATCAGCCCCAGCATTTT. Amino acids: CASSLGLHNQPQHF. Variable domain in full (rest from reference TRBV5-6 and TRBJ1-5): DAGVTQSPTHLIKTRGQQVTLRCSPKSGHDTVSWYQQALGQGPQFIFQYYEEEERQRGNFPDRFSGHQFPNYSSELNVNALLLGDSALYLCASSLGLHNQPQHFGDGTRLSIL.

The V gene is TRBV3-1 (or the pseudogene TRBV3-2), the J gene TRBJ2-5, with D perhaps TRBD1 (6 bases). The CDR3 spans 15 residues. Germline values: CDR1 LGHDT, CDR2 YNNKEL (reference sequence). Trimming took off 5 bases at V and 4 bases at J, with 17 bases between the two ends. The chain's CDR3 is CASSTNPRQAETQYF. The CDR3, as DNA: TGTGCCAGCAGCACCAACCCCCGACAGGCAGAGACCCAGTACTTC.

The rearrangement uses TRBV18 and TRBJ2-5; TRBD2 matches 13 bases. Germline CDR1 and CDR2: KGHSH and LQKENI. CDR3 length: 16 amino acids. V shed 1 base, J shed 5 bases, and the junction held 4 bases outside the gene matches. The CDR3 DNA is TGTGCCAGCTCACCACGGGGGACTAGCGGGGAGGAGACCCAGTACTTC. This gives the protein CASSPRGTSGEETQYF.

The chain recombines TRBV5-1 with TRBJ1-2; D not resolved. Germline V lookup: CDR1 SGHRS, CDR2 YFSETQ. The CDR3 is 16 residues long. Between the trimmed V and J ends, which lost 4 bases and 7 bases, there was a span of 23 bases. CDR3 coding DNA: TGCGCCAGCAGCCGGACTTGGGAGGGAGAACAAGGTGGCTACACCTTC. As protein: CASSRTWEGEQGGYTF.

This chain connects TRBV12-5 to TRBJ1-1; a possible D gene is TRBD1 (6 bases). This CDR3 region has 11 residues. The V end was cut by 1 base, the J end by 11 bases, with 8 bases between. From germline, CDR1 is LGHNT and CDR2 FRNRAP. DNA for the CDR3: TGTGCTAGTGGTTTGGACAGGGACGCTTTCTTT. Its translation: CASGLDRDAFF.

The CDR3 DNA follows: TGTGCCATCAGTGTTTCAATACCGGGTGAAAAACTGTTTTTT. Protein product: CAISVSIPGEKLFF. The V call is TRBV10-3, the J call TRBJ1-4, with no clear D. Trimming shortened V by 4 bases and J by 7 bases, and 13 bases separated the two germline ends. CDR1 ENHRY and CDR2 SYGVKD come from the germline V gene. The CDR3 sequence is 14 residues long.

This clone was counted a few times. The chain uses TRBV11-2 and TRBJ1-3; a weak D match, TRBD1 (6 bases). CDR1 SGHAT and CDR2 FQNNGV come from the germline V gene. CDR3 length: 16 amino acids. The germline V and J ends were trimmed by 4 bases and 3 bases, with 16 bases remaining between them. CDR3 nucleotides: TGTGCCAGCAGCTCCCCAGACAGGAACTATGGAAACACCATATATTTT. Translating gives CASSSPDRNYGNTIYF.

V usage is TRBV19 and J usage is TRBJ1-1; 12 bases are shared with TRBD1. The CDR3 spans 16 residues. Trimming at V came to 9 bases and at J to 1 base, leaving 9 bases not matched to a gene. CDR1 and CDR2 from the germline V gene are LNHDA and SQIVND (reference sequence). CDR3 coding DNA: TGTGCCAGCACCGGGGGACAGGGGGCTTGGAACACTGAAGCTTTCTTT. It translates to CASTGGQGAWNTEAFF.

This sequence joins TRBV6-5 and TRBJ1-1, with 8 bases that match TRBD1. The CDR3 consists of 15 residues. The V and J ends lost 2 bases and 5 bases, in that order; junction bases with no gene match: 7. CDR1 and CDR2 from the germline V gene are MNHEY and SVGAGI. For the CDR3, the DNA is TGTGCCAGCAGTTACCGACAGGGGCCAGGAACTGAAGCTTTCTTT. Amino acids: CASSYRQGPGTEAFF.

V gene TRBV5-5 combines with J gene TRBJ2-2; 7 bases map to TRBD2. The CDR3 has 15 amino acids. Germline values: CDR1 SGHKS, CDR2 YYEKEE (reference sequence). V gave up 3 bases and J gave up 2 bases; unmatched junction bases: 4. CDR3 residues: CASSSKAGNTGELFF. The DNA for the CDR3 is TGTGCCAGCAGCTCCAAAGCGGGAAACACCGGGGAGCTGTTTTTT.

The rearrangement uses TRBV5-6 and TRBJ2-1; TRBD2 matches 15 bases. Unmatched junction bases numbered 10, after V lost 2 bases and J lost 7 bases. The germline CDR1 and CDR2 sequences are SGHDT and YYEEEE. The CDR3 sequence is 18 residues long. CDR3 nucleotide sequence: TGTGCCAGCAGCTTAGACCGGACTAGCGGGAGGGCCAGAAATGAGCAGTTCTTC. Protein: CASSLDRTSGRARNEQFF.

The chain combines TRBV5-8 with TRBJ1-4; 7 nucleotides match TRBD1. Germline values: CDR1 SGHTS, CDR2 YDEGEE. V shed 6 bases and J 6 bases; nucleotides not matched to a gene: 8. This CDR3 contains 14 residues. The CDR3 is CASKSRQGDEKLFF. In nucleotides, the CDR3 is TGTGCCAGCAAGTCGAGGCAGGGGGATGAAAAACTGTTTTTT.

This clone was seen a handful of times. V is TRBV3-1 (or the pseudogene TRBV3-2) and J is TRBJ1-2, with a tentative D call TRBD1 (5 bases). Germline V lookup: CDR1 LGHDT, CDR2 YNNKEL (reference sequence). The CDR3 extends over 14 amino acids. Trimming removed 4 bases from V and 3 bases from J, with 12 bases in between. CDR3: CASSRGEGDYGYTF. The CDR3 DNA sequence: TGTGCCAGCAGCCGGGGGGAGGGAGACTATGGCTACACCTTC.

V gene TRBV24-1 combines with J gene TRBJ2-3, with 12 bases lining up with TRBD1. The V segment lost 5 bases and the J segment 0 bases; nucleotides outside the gene matches: 5. Per germline, CDR1 KGHDR and CDR2 SFDVKD. The CDR3 sequence is 17 residues long. The CDR3 region has the DNA TGTGCCACCAGTGGGGGACAGGGGGCGATCAGCACAGATACGCAGTATTTT. It encodes CATSGGQGAISTDTQYF.

The genes are TRBV3-1 (or the pseudogene TRBV3-2) and TRBJ2-1, with D maybe TRBD2 (6 bases). Deletions cut 4 bases from V and 4 bases from J, with 14 bases between. The germline CDR1 and CDR2 sequences are LGHDT and YNNKEL (reference sequence). This CDR3 has 15 amino acids. The CDR3 loop reads CASSLGAGTYNEQFF. The CDR3 region has the DNA TGTGCCAGCAGCCTGGGCGCGGGGACGTACAATGAGCAGTTCTTC.